The 23 T cell receptor beta chains below were found in one sample sequenced in a study of blood T cell repertoires in COVID-19. The table came from immunoSEQ multiplex PCR; TCRdb's copy has only in-frame clones and leaves some out. The sample includes roughly 57,000 clones, 90% of them seen just once. The sequenced sample consisted of peripheral blood. Every receptor here comes from a human donor in a cohort sampled during active COVID-19.

Notes on this clone: Other DNA sequences in the same sample also yield this CDR3. V and J are TRBV30 and TRBJ1-1; the match to TRBD1 covers 8 bases. Germline lookup yields CDR1 GTSNPN and CDR2 SVGIG (reference sequence). Unmatched junction bases numbered 13, after V lost 2 bases and J lost 2 bases. This CDR3 is built from 17 residues. The CDR3 bases are TGTGCCTGGAGTTTAGACAGGGGACAGAACCCAAACACTGAAGCTTTCTTT. Translated: CAWSLDRGQNPNTEAFF.

The chain combines TRBV19 with TRBJ1-5; TRBD1 might be the D (5 bases). V lost 7 bases and J 4 bases, leaving 11 bases between the germline ends. There are 13 residues in the CDR3. CDR1 is LNHDA, CDR2 SQIVND, per germline (reference sequence). The CDR3 region is CASTRALNQPQHF. The CDR3, as DNA: TGTGCCAGTACCAGGGCACTTAATCAGCCCCAGCATTTT.

V usage is TRBV6-5 and J usage is TRBJ2-5; 7 bases are a match to TRBD1. The V and J ends lost 2 bases and 4 bases, in that order; junction bases with no gene match: 7. CDR3 size: 15 residues. Germline V lookup: CDR1 MNHEY, CDR2 SVGAGI. The CDR3 spells CASSYGQGVGETQYF. DNA of the CDR3: TGTGCCAGCAGTTACGGGCAGGGGGTTGGAGAGACCCAGTACTTC.

The chain combines TRBV7-9 with TRBJ2-3, with D unclear. V was clipped by 2 bases and J by 6 bases, with 6 bases between them. This CDR3 is 12 amino acids long. Germline-derived CDR1 and CDR2 are SEHNR and FQNEAQ (reference sequence). CDR3: CASSLFRDTQYF. The CDR3, as DNA: TGTGCCAGCAGCTTATTTCGGGATACGCAGTATTTT.

V gene TRBV6-6 combines with J gene TRBJ2-1; the match to TRBD2 covers 9 bases. The V segment lost 2 bases and the J segment 7 bases; nucleotides outside the gene matches: 6. From germline, CDR1 is MNHNY and CDR2 SVGAGI (reference sequence). There are 15 residues in the CDR3. The CDR3 is CASSYSGGPRNEQFF. The CDR3 coding sequence is TGTGCCAGCAGTTACAGCGGGGGGCCTAGAAATGAGCAGTTCTTC.

In this sample, this clone turned up a few times. The chain has TRBV9 and TRBJ1-2; 7 bases agree with TRBD1. V was clipped by 0 bases and J by 4 bases; unmatched bases: 3. Germline V lookup: CDR1 SGDLS, CDR2 YYNGEE. CDR3 length equals 14 residues. CDR3 sequence: CASSVGAGGYGYTF. DNA of the CDR3: TGTGCCAGCAGCGTAGGTGCAGGGGGCTATGGCTACACCTTC.

The rearrangement uses TRBV5-1 and TRBJ1-1; 9 bases agree with TRBD1. The germline V gene has CDR1 SGHRS and CDR2 YFSETQ. There are 13 residues in the CDR3. Trimming removed 6 bases from V and 5 bases from J; junction bases left unmatched: 5. CDR3 region: CASTPTGGTEAFF. The CDR3 DNA sequence: TGCGCCAGCACCCCGACAGGGGGTACTGAAGCTTTCTTT.

This clone was picked up one time. The chain is built from TRBV5-8 and TRBJ1-2; a possible D gene is TRBD1 (6 bases). The CDR3 covers 13 residues. The V end was cut by 1 base, the J end by 4 bases, with 8 bases between. The germline gives CDR1 SGHTS, CDR2 YDEGEE. The chain's CDR3 is CASSLTGFYGYTF. DNA for the CDR3: TGTGCCAGCAGCTTGACAGGGTTCTATGGCTACACCTTC.

The rearrangement joins TRBV11-2 to TRBJ2-6; D uncertain. Germline V CDR1 and CDR2: SGHAT, FQNNGV. V lost 3 bases to trimming and J lost 0 bases, with 6 bases between them. The length of the CDR3 is 15 residues. CDR3 sequence (DNA): TGTGCCAGCAGCTTGCGCTTCTCTGGGGCCAACGTCCTGACTTTC. This translates into CASSLRFSGANVLTF.

The V call is TRBV7-9, the J call TRBJ1-2; 7 bases are shared with TRBD1. CDR1 SEHNR and CDR2 FQNEAQ come from the germline V gene (reference sequence). The V gene end was trimmed by 2 bases and the J gene end by 6 bases; junction bases not matched to a gene: 9. CDR3 length: 15 residues. In DNA, the CDR3 is TGTGCCAGCAGCTTAACTAGGGGGCGCCGGGATGGCTACACCTTC. Amino acids: CASSLTRGRRDGYTF.

This chain uses TRBV9 with TRBJ2-3, with TRBD2 matching 8 bases. The CDR3 is 15 residues long. Losses at the gene ends were 0 bases for V and 4 bases for J; bases not matched to a gene: 4. Germline CDR1 SGDLS, CDR2 YYNGEE. The CDR3 DNA follows: TGTGCCAGCAGCGTAGGCGGGAGGATGGCAGATACGCAGTATTTT. Translating it yields CASSVGGRMADTQYF.

This clone appeared a single time. The chain joins TRBV19 to TRBJ2-2; TRBD1 matches 10 bases. The trim removed 5 bases at V and 1 base at J, leaving 1 base unmatched. Germline CDR1 is LNHDA and CDR2 is SQIVND (reference sequence). This CDR3 contains 15 residues. This CDR3 is CASSRDRGNTGELFF. DNA of the CDR3: TGTGCCAGTAGTCGGGACAGGGGGAACACCGGGGAGCTGTTTTTT.

The rearrangement links TRBV6-5 to TRBJ1-2, with D possibly matching TRBD1 (5 bases). V lost 6 bases and J lost 1, with 12 bases in between. The CDR3 is 14 amino acids. CDR1 MNHEY and CDR2 SVGAGI come from the germline V gene. CDR3: CASRDGALNYGYTF. In DNA, the CDR3 is TGTGCCAGCAGGGATGGGGCCCTTAACTATGGCTACACCTTC.

V and J are TRBV10-1 and TRBJ1-1; possible D gene TRBD1, 6 bases. CDR1 is WNHNN and CDR2 is SYGVQD in the germline V gene (reference sequence). The CDR3 sequence is 11 residues long. V lost 8 bases and J lost 4, with 8 bases in between. CDR3 sequence (DNA): TGCGCCAGCTCCAGGGGCACTGAAGCTTTCTTT. Amino acids: CASSRGTEAFF.

V usage is TRBV5-4 and J usage is TRBJ1-2; 9 bases map to TRBD1. Losses at the gene ends were 0 bases for V and 6 bases for J; bases not matched to a gene: 3. From germline, CDR1 is SGHNT and CDR2 YYREEE (reference sequence). This CDR3 spans 14 amino acids. The CDR3 region is CASSLGTGVDGYTF. The DNA for the CDR3 is TGTGCCAGCAGCTTGGGGACAGGGGTCGATGGCTACACCTTC.

V gene TRBV13 combines with J gene TRBJ1-4, with 9 bases identical to TRBD1. Germline V lookup: CDR1 PRHDT, CDR2 FYEKMQ (reference sequence). V lost 2 bases to trimming and J lost 10 bases; unmatched junction nucleotides: 8. CDR3 length: 15 amino acids. The CDR3: CASSLKRTGVGKLFF. In DNA form, the CDR3 reads TGTGCCAGCAGCTTAAAGAGGACAGGGGTCGGAAAACTGTTTTTT.

The V and J genes are TRBV11-2 and TRBJ1-1; TRBD1 matches at 9 bases. The CDR3 is made up of 16 amino acids. V shed 5 bases, J shed 1 base, and the junction held 8 bases outside the gene matches. Germline V CDR1 and CDR2: SGHAT, FQNNGV. CDR3 sequence: CASSIRDRVWNTEAFF. DNA of the CDR3: TGTGCCAGCAGCATCCGGGACAGGGTTTGGAACACTGAAGCTTTCTTT.

J is TRBJ1-6 and V is TRBV6-2 or TRBV6-3; D uncertain. Trimming cost V 5 bases and J 8 bases, with 16 bases left between them. Germline V gene data show CDR1 as MNHEY and CDR2 as SVGEGT. The CDR3 extends over 15 amino acids. The CDR3 DNA is TGTGCCAGCAGTCAAAACGACGGGGAATATTCACCCCTCCACTTT. Amino acids: CASSQNDGEYSPLHF.

This chain uses TRBV5-6 with TRBJ1-2, with TRBD1 matching 11 bases. The junction had 9 bases not matched to a gene; V was cut back by 3 bases and J by 8 bases. The CDR3 has 15 amino acids. Germline V gene sequence: CDR1 SGHDT, CDR2 YYEEEE. CDR3 in DNA: TGTGCCAGCAGCTGGGGCGGACAGGGGGCGCGAGGCTACACCTTC. This gives the protein CASSWGGQGARGYTF.

The chain uses TRBV30 and TRBJ1-4, with D hard to call. Trimming left V 0 bases short and J 8 bases short, with 10 bases between. This CDR3 spans 13 amino acids. Germline CDR1 reads GTSNPN; CDR2 reads SVGIG (reference sequence). The CDR3 here is CAWSVPENEKLFF. CDR3 coding DNA: TGTGCCTGGAGTGTACCTGAGAACGAAAAACTGTTTTTT.

This clone was detected a few times. The chain couples TRBV5-6 to TRBJ1-5; D perhaps matches TRBD1 (6 bases). Germline-derived CDR1 and CDR2 are SGHDT and YYEEEE. The CDR3 loop spans 15 amino acids. V lost 4 bases, J lost 5 bases, and 16 bases lay in between. CDR3: CASSPQGSPHQPQHF. The CDR3 DNA is TGTGCCAGCAGCCCCCAGGGGAGCCCTCATCAGCCCCAGCATTTT.

This chain connects TRBV4-3 to TRBJ2-6; the D is unclear. The germline V and J ends were trimmed by 1 base and 0 bases, with 16 bases remaining between them. Germline loops: CDR1 LGHNA, CDR2 YSLEER. The CDR3 is 19 amino acids. Written as DNA, the CDR3 is TGCGCCAGCAGCCAAGCCATTCCCTGGTTAGACTCTGGGGCCAACGTCCTGACTTTC. Its protein product is CASSQAIPWLDSGANVLTF.

The V and J genes are TRBV29-1 and TRBJ2-2, with TRBD1 identical over 9 bases. Losses at the gene ends were 6 bases for V and 2 bases for J; bases not matched to a gene: 4. Germline lookup yields CDR1 SQVTM and CDR2 ANQGSEA. The length of the CDR3 is 14 residues. CDR3: CSVRQGENTGELFF. CDR3 DNA: TGCAGCGTACGACAGGGGGAAAACACCGGGGAGCTGTTTTTT.